Listed below are T cell receptor beta chains from one sample, sequenced in a study of T cells in Graves' hyperthyroidism and ophthalmopathy. TCRdb independently ran MiXCR on the multiplex PCR reads; one entry per CDR3 protein. The sample lists about 760,000 distinct CDR3 sequences, roughly a third occurring once. The material sequenced was blood. The receptors derive from a woman between 40 and 50 years old with Graves' hyperthyroidism. Both conserved end residues are trimmed from each CDR3.

V gene	CDR3 protein
TRBV7-2	ASSQPGGNEKLF
TRBV6-1	ASSENWGRTGELF
TRBV29-1	SVKGHRIQGAKAEAF
TRBV7-8	ASSYTGRWAEAF
TRBV7-2	ASSLSPGTGETQY
TRBV20-1	SARRQGTQY
TRBV11-1	ASSLGRSTDTQY
TRBV6-1	ASSPFIIRWYRGNQGQPQH
TRBV9	ASSGDTGFDYGYT
TRBV24-1	ASSLPGTTATDEQY
TRBV6-9	ASSHLAGGPWHEQY
TRBV12-3/TRBV12-4	ASSGLKREDKAF
TRBV7-9	ASSLVVTAAGYEQY
TRBV4-3	ASSHAGFGPSGSYEQY
TRBV15	ATSRDVSYEQY
TRBV15	ATSSLSPGNFAEAF
TRBV5-4	ASSQRGLGSEQY
TRBV20-1	SARDRRKNTGELF
TRBV5-4	AGSFGQGKTYEQY
TRBV5-5	ASSSRPAGGLEQY